This T cell receptor (beta chain) was obtained from a study of cytomegalovirus exposure and HLA in healthy donors. Germline V CDR1 and CDR2: MDHEN, SYDVKM. Unmatched junction bases numbered 3, after V lost 5 bases and J lost 0 bases. CDR3 length: 16 amino acids. General observations from the study: Cytomegalovirus status was reportedly diagnosed by the classifier with high sensitivity and specificity. TCR beta chains numbering approximately 150 were designated cytomegalovirus-associated.

Though nominally healthy at sampling, donors likely had unrecorded immune exposures. Remarks on this clone: The antigen is unknown.

PCR primers comprised 60 Vbeta and 13 Jbeta primers. Assay used: immunoSEQ multiplex PCR; TCRdb lists only in-frame clones, some missing. The sample carries roughly 80,000 clones, approximately 65% recorded once. The clonotype originates from a male donor in good health and CMV-seropositive. The sample was PBMCs. This chain uses TRBV28 with TRBJ2-7; 14 bases fit TRBD2. The CDR3 DNA follows: TGTGCCAGCAGTGTGACTAGCGGGAGGGCCTCCTACGAGCAGTACTTC. Translation gives CASSVTSGRASYEQYF.